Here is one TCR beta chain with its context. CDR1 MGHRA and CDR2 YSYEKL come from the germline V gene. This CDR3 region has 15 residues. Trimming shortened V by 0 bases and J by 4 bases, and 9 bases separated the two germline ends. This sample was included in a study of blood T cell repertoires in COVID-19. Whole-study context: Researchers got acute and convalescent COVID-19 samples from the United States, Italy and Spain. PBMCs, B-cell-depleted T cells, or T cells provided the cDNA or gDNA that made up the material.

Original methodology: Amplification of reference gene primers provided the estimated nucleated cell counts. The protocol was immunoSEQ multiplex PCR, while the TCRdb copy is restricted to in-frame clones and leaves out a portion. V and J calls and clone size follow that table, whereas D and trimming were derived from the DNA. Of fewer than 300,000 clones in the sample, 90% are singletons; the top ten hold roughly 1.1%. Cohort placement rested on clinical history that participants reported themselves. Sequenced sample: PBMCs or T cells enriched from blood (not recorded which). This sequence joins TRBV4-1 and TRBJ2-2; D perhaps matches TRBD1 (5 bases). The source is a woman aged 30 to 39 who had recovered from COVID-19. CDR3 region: CASSQDPGFTGELFF. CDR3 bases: TGCGCCAGCAGCCAAGACCCAGGGTTCACCGGGGAGCTGTTTTTT.